This TCR beta chain originates from a study of blood T cell repertoires in COVID-19. Study background: Some COVID-19 samples were acute and others convalescent; all came from the United States, Italy and Spain. From T cells, B-cell-depleted T cells, or PBMCs came the material, which was cDNA or gDNA.

Original analysis: Amplification of reference gene primers was used by the study to estimate nucleated cell counts. The assay was immunoSEQ multiplex PCR, and TCRdb's table has in-frame clones only and misses some. That table furnishes V, J and clone size, whereas the DNA furnished D and trimming. Here the sample spans thousands of clones, roughly 87% being singletons. V lost 3 bases and J lost 4, with 15 bases in between. The CDR3 spans 15 residues. Germline V lookup: CDR1 LGHDT, CDR2 YNNKEL (reference sequence). This chain joins TRBV3-1 (or the pseudogene TRBV3-2) and TRBJ1-2; perhaps TRBD1 as D (6 bases). The clonotype originates from a man between 65 and 85 years old with active COVID-19. Input material: peripheral blood. CDR3 nucleotides: TGTGCCAGCAGCCAGGCCCACAGGGTTGGCTATGGCTACACCTTC. The encoded protein is CASSQAHRVGYGYTF.